The 18 T cell receptor beta chains listed next were all sequenced from one sample in a study of T cells in Graves' hyperthyroidism and ophthalmopathy. TCR beta CDR3 regions were amplified from RNA. Initially, a first-round RT-PCR of the TCR CDR3 employed the HTBI primer set. Each CDR3 protein is one row after TCRdb ran MiXCR on the multiplex PCR reads. The table shows 300,000 to 450,000 distinct CDR3 sequences, with roughly 14% occurring only once. The specimen was blood. These receptors came from a woman aged 55-69 years with Graves' hyperthyroidism.

This clonotype was detected ten times or more. This chain connects TRBV5-1 to TRBJ2-1, with 9 bases identical to TRBD1. The trim removed 1 base at V and 4 bases at J, leaving 3 bases unmatched. This CDR3 region has 15 residues. Germline V gene lookup returns CDR1 SGHRS and CDR2 YFSETQ. The CDR3 nucleotides are TGCGCCAGCAGCTTGACCGGGACAGGGTACAATGAGCAGTTCTTC. Its protein is CASSLTGTGYNEQFF.

This clonotype came up many times. V and J are TRBV12-3 or TRBV12-4 and TRBJ1-2; 8 bases align to TRBD1. The J segment lost 3 bases and the V segment lost 3 bases, leaving 6 bases of the junction unmatched. CDR3 length equals 15 residues. The CDR3 nucleotides read TGTGCCAGCAGTTTTGAGGAGACAGGGGACTATGGCTACACCTTC. This codes for CASSFEETGDYGYTF.

This clonotype was detected many times. The V gene is TRBV11-1, the J gene TRBJ2-3, with 15 bases matching TRBD2. Trimming took 5 bases from V and 8 from J; bases not matched to a gene: 8. Germline loops: CDR1 SGHAT, CDR2 FQDESV (reference sequence). The CDR3 is 16 residues long. CDR3 region: CASSVQGLAGGSTQYF. The CDR3 DNA reads as TGTGCCAGCAGCGTTCAGGGACTAGCGGGAGGTAGTACGCAGTATTTT.

To note about this clonotype: Possible read error: a much larger clone is one base away. This chain links TRBV11-2 with TRBJ2-7; D unclear. V lost 1 base and J lost 2, with 9 bases in between. This CDR3 is 14 amino acids long. Looked up from germline, CDR1 is SGHAT and CDR2 is FQNNGV. The DNA for the CDR3 is TGTGCCAGCAGCTTAGCCCCGAGCCCCTACGAGCAGTACTTC. This translates into CASSLAPSPYEQYF. The variable domain in full, completed from reference TRBV11-2 and TRBJ2-7, reads EAGVAQSPRYKIIEKRQSVAFWCNPISGHATLYWYQQILGQGPKLLIQFQNNGVVDDSQLPKDRFSAERLKGVDSTLKIQPAKLEDSAVYLCASSLAPSPYEQYFGPGTRLTVT.

The chain joins TRBV15 to TRBJ1-3; D unresolved. This CDR3 is built from 15 residues. V was cut by 6 bases and J by 0 bases, with 12 bases left in between. Per the germline V gene, CDR1 is LNHNV and CDR2 is YYDKDF (reference sequence). The CDR3 nucleotides read TGTGCCACCAGTGCCGGACGGAGCTCTGGAAACACCATATATTTT. Protein: CATSAGRSSGNTIYF.

This chain connects TRBV19 to TRBJ1-1; D is ambiguous. Germline V gene lookup returns CDR1 LNHDA and CDR2 SQIVND (reference sequence). There are 13 residues in the CDR3. The germline V and J ends were trimmed by 3 bases and 1 base, with 6 bases remaining between them. CDR3 nucleotides: TGTGCCAGTAGTATTAGTAAGAACACTGAAGCTTTCTTT. Translating gives CASSISKNTEAFF.

This clonotype was observed at least ten times. This chain uses TRBV28 with TRBJ1-5, with 7 bases aligning to TRBD1. The CDR3 has 15 residues. The V and J ends lost 3 bases and 7 bases, in that order; junction bases with no gene match: 9. Germline-derived CDR1 and CDR2 are MDHEN and SYDVKM. CDR3: CASSFYRGLGQPQHF. The CDR3 DNA is TGTGCCAGCAGTTTTTATAGGGGGCTAGGGCAGCCCCAGCATTTT.

This clonotype was seen at least ten times. V and J are TRBV28 and TRBJ2-7, with D possibly TRBD1 on 6 matching bases. Germline CDR1 MDHEN, CDR2 SYDVKM. The V end lost 3 bases, the J end lost 2 bases, and 11 bases lay between the germline ends. CDR3 length equals 14 residues. CDR3 protein: CASSFWTVTYEQYF. In nucleotides, the CDR3 is TGTGCCAGCAGTTTTTGGACAGTGACCTACGAGCAGTACTTC.

The rearrangement uses TRBV27 and TRBJ1-1; weak D call: TRBD1 (5 bases). Trimming cost V 6 bases and J 8 bases, with 25 bases left between them. CDR3 size: 16 residues. CDR1 is MNHEY, CDR2 SMNVEV, per germline (reference sequence). For the CDR3, the DNA is TGTGCCAGCAGGGGACTCCGGGCACCTAGCTACGGGGAAGCTTTCTTT. This sequence encodes CASRGLRAPSYGEAFF.

In its sample, this clonotype was seen a few times. V is TRBV10-1 and J is TRBJ2-2; the match to TRBD1 covers 7 bases. Germline CDR1 and CDR2: WNHNN and SYGVQD (reference sequence). Trimming removed 0 bases from V and 6 bases from J; junction bases left unmatched: 4. This CDR3 region has 15 residues. CDR3 sequence: CASSESGGIAGELFF. CDR3 bases: TGCGCCAGCAGTGAGTCAGGGGGCATCGCCGGGGAGCTGTTTTTT.

This clonotype was seen ten or more times. The chain is built from TRBV27 and TRBJ1-1; D not resolved. The germline V gene has CDR1 MNHEY and CDR2 SMNVEV (reference sequence). V lost 6 bases and J lost 1, with 9 bases in between. The CDR3 length is 13 residues. CDR3 in amino acids: CASRSRRNTEAFF. CDR3 DNA sequence: TGTGCCAGCAGGAGCCGAAGGAACACTGAAGCTTTCTTT.

This clonotype turned up a few times. The chain is built from TRBV6-2 or TRBV6-3 and TRBJ2-2; 15 bases map to TRBD2. The CDR3 runs 17 residues. CDR1 MNHEY and CDR2 SVGEGT come from the germline V gene. V dropped 2 bases and J dropped 7; count of bases not matched to a gene: 5. The DNA of the CDR3 is TGTGCCAGCAGTTACAGGGGACTAGCGGGAGGAATCGGGGAGCTGTTTTTT. Protein: CASSYRGLAGGIGELFF.

Comments on this clonotype: It may be a read error: a sequence one base away is much more abundant. The gene calls are TRBV15 and TRBJ2-1; perhaps TRBD1 as D (7 bases). The CDR3 contains 15 residues. In germline, CDR1 is LNHNV, CDR2 YYDKDF (reference sequence). The V and J ends lost 5 bases and 5 bases respectively, with 16 bases between them. Written as DNA, the CDR3 is TGTGCCACCAGCGGAGGGGACAGAAACAACAATGAGCAGTTCTTC. Protein: CATSGGDRNNNEQFF.

This clonotype was detected many times. V and J are TRBV28 and TRBJ1-1, with D uncertain. The V end was cut by 6 bases, the J end by 1 base, with 12 bases between. The length of the CDR3 is 14 residues. The germline V gene has CDR1 MDHEN and CDR2 SYDVKM. This CDR3 is CASSLVVRNTEAFF. CDR3 nucleotides: TGTGCCAGCAGCCTTGTCGTACGGAACACTGAAGCTTTCTTT.

This clonotype showed up many times. As DNA, the CDR3 is TGTGCCAGCAGGGCGGTTAATGAGCAGTTCTTC. It yields the protein CASRAVNEQFF. This chain links TRBV11-2 with TRBJ2-1; no firm D call. V gave up 6 bases and J gave up 7 bases, with 7 bases separating them. From germline, CDR1 is SGHAT and CDR2 FQNNGV. The CDR3 extends over 11 amino acids.

In this sample, this clonotype turned up many times. V usage is TRBV28 and J usage is TRBJ2-1, with 12 bases matching TRBD2. Germline V lookup: CDR1 MDHEN, CDR2 SYDVKM. The CDR3 consists of 16 residues. Trimming took 2 bases from V and 7 from J; bases not matched to a gene: 6. The CDR3 sequence: CASSLTSGRTGNEQFF. The CDR3 DNA follows: TGTGCCAGCAGTTTAACTAGCGGGAGGACGGGAAATGAGCAGTTCTTC. Using reference TRBV28 and TRBJ2-1 for the parts outside the CDR3, the full variable domain is DVKVTQSSRYLVKRTGEKVFLECVQDMDHENMFWYRQDPGLGLRLIYFSYDVKMKEKGDIPEGYSVSREKKERFSLILESASTNQTSMYLCASSLTSGRTGNEQFFGPGTRLTVL.

At least ten counts were recorded for this clonotype. The chain combines TRBV10-3 with TRBJ2-1; 8 nucleotides match TRBD2. There are 17 residues in the CDR3. Germline CDR1 is ENHRY and CDR2 is SYGVKD. J lost 0 bases, V lost 0 bases, and 4 bases had no gene match. Written as DNA, the CDR3 is TGTGCCATCAGTGAGTCTGGCGGGAGGAGCTCCTACAATGAGCAGTTCTTC. It specifies CAISESGGRSSYNEQFF.

The chain links TRBV18 to TRBJ2-7, with no clear D. The CDR3 contains 11 residues. V lost 5 bases to trimming and J lost 5 bases, with 7 bases between them. Germline lookup yields CDR1 KGHSH and CDR2 LQKENI. The DNA of the CDR3 is TGTGCCAGCTCAAATATTGACGAGCAGTACTTC. This translates into CASSNIDEQYF.